One and the same sample provided the 3 T cell receptor beta chains below, sequenced in a study of cytomegalovirus exposure and HLA in healthy donors. PCR amplification relied on 60 Vbeta primers (plus 13 Jbeta primers). Assay used: immunoSEQ multiplex PCR; TCRdb lists only in-frame clones, some missing. The repertoire consists of 100,000 or so clones, with 60% to 85% occurring once and the leading ten covering roughly 4.8%. The sample consisted of PBMCs. The receptors were gathered from a man aged 25-45 years in good health and CMV-seropositive.

This chain joins TRBV28 and TRBJ1-2; D gene ambiguous. The ends were cut back, 8 bases at V and 2 bases at J, with 9 bases in the middle. The CDR3 runs 12 residues. Germline lookup yields CDR1 MDHEN and CDR2 SYDVKM. CDR3 sequence: CASGGPNYGYTF. Written as DNA, the CDR3 is TGTGCCAGCGGAGGGCCAAACTATGGCTACACCTTC.

V gene TRBV5-1 combines with J gene TRBJ2-1; TRBD2 matches at 13 bases. Per the germline V gene, CDR1 is SGHRS and CDR2 is YFSETQ. The V segment lost 0 bases and the J segment 7 bases; nucleotides outside the gene matches: 7. The CDR3 is 17 residues long. For the CDR3, the DNA is TGCGCCAGCAGCTTGGCCAGGACTAGCGGGAGTATGAATGAGCAGTTCTTC. Protein sequence: CASSLARTSGSMNEQFF. Combining the CDR3 with reference TRBV5-1 and TRBJ2-1 gives the whole variable domain KAGVTQTPRYLIKTRGQQVTLSCSPISGHRSVSWYQQTPGQGLQFLFEYFSETQRNKGNFPGRFSGRQFSNSRSEMNVSTLELGDSALYLCASSLARTSGSMNEQFFGPGTRLTVL.

This rearrangement joins TRBV29-1 to TRBJ1-2, with 10 positions matching TRBD1. Germline V lookup: CDR1 SQVTM, CDR2 ANQGSEA. The V gene end was trimmed by 6 bases and the J gene end by 3 bases; junction bases not matched to a gene: 4. CDR3 length equals 13 residues. CDR3 sequence reads: CSVRQGADYGYTF. The CDR3, as DNA: TGCAGCGTCAGACAGGGGGCGGACTATGGCTACACCTTC.